The 18 T cell receptor beta chains listed next were all sequenced from one sample in a study of shared clonotypes between healthy human individuals. TCRdb keeps only in-frame clones here, not all; method: immunoSEQ multiplex PCR. The table lists roughly 640,000 clones, about 97% of them singletons. Sequenced: naive CD4+ T cells sorted from blood. As for subset: CD45RA+ positively selected. The receptors stem from a woman aged 25 to 39 in good health.

J is TRBJ2-3 and V is TRBV5-4; 7 nucleotides align to TRBD1. The CDR3 is made up of 14 amino acids. Losses at the gene ends were 5 bases for V and 7 bases for J; bases not matched to a gene: 10. CDR1 and CDR2 (germline): SGHNT, YYREEE (reference sequence). The CDR3 reads CASRPGTAQNTQYF. The DNA for the CDR3 is TGTGCCAGCAGACCCGGGACAGCACAGAATACGCAGTATTTT.

The rearrangement uses TRBV11-2 and TRBJ1-1; D perhaps matches TRBD1 (6 bases). V was shortened by 3 bases and J by 1 base, with 18 bases between the two germline ends. CDR1 is SGHAT and CDR2 is FQNNGV in the germline V gene. This CDR3 has 17 amino acids. The CDR3 is CASSFASGQSRNTEAFF. The CDR3 nucleotides are TGTGCCAGCAGCTTCGCCTCCGGACAGTCGCGGAACACTGAAGCTTTCTTT.

The chain employs TRBV5-1 and TRBJ2-3; 9 nucleotides align to TRBD2. This CDR3 spans 14 amino acids. Germline CDR1 SGHRS, CDR2 YFSETQ. After removal of 6 bases from V and 6 bases from J, the junction contained 8 bases not matched to a gene. DNA for the CDR3: TGCGCCAGCAACGAGGTAGCGGGAGTGGATACGCAGTATTTT. Its protein is CASNEVAGVDTQYF.

This sequence joins TRBV5-1 and TRBJ2-3, with TRBD2 matching 7 bases. The CDR3 sequence is 14 residues long. CDR1 is SGHRS, CDR2 YFSETQ, per germline. J was trimmed by 6 bases and V by 0 bases; bases with no gene match: 4. The CDR3 DNA reads TGCGCCAGCAGCTTGGAGGGAGGGGTGGATACGCAGTATTTT. It encodes CASSLEGGVDTQYF. Based on the CDR3 plus reference TRBV5-1 and TRBJ2-3, the full variable domain is KAGVTQTPRYLIKTRGQQVTLSCSPISGHRSVSWYQQTPGQGLQFLFEYFSETQRNKGNFPGRFSGRQFSNSRSEMNVSTLELGDSALYLCASSLEGGVDTQYFGPGTRLTVL.

The chain joins TRBV28 to TRBJ1-1; possibly TRBD1 for D (6 bases). Trimming removed 7 bases at V and 5 bases at J, with 17 bases between. The germline gives CDR1 MDHEN, CDR2 SYDVKM. The CDR3 covers 14 residues. CDR3 coding DNA: TGTGCCAGCATGGGGTGGGGGCTTGGAACTGAAGCTTTCTTT. Encoded protein: CASMGWGLGTEAFF.

The chain links TRBV7-9 to TRBJ1-4; tentatively, D is TRBD1 (6 bases). The V end was cut by 5 bases, the J end by 8 bases, with 18 bases between. Germline CDR1 is SEHNR and CDR2 is FQNEAQ (reference sequence). The CDR3 runs 15 residues. CDR3 DNA sequence: TGTGCCAGCAGCCCACGTGGGGGGGCGGGGGAAAAACTGTTTTTT. Amino acids: CASSPRGGAGEKLFF.

CDR3 nucleotide sequence: TGTGCCAGCTCACCAGGGCAGGGAGGGATAGATACGCAGTATTTT. It yields the protein CASSPGQGGIDTQYF. The chain carries TRBV6-6 and TRBJ2-3; 7 bases match TRBD2. CDR1 is MNHNY and CDR2 is SVGAGI in the germline V gene (reference sequence). CDR3 length equals 15 residues. V lost 8 bases, J lost 5 bases, and 13 bases stayed unmatched.

The chain has TRBV19 and TRBJ1-5, with D unresolved. With 6 bases removed from V and 2 bases from J, the gap between germline ends came to 11 bases. CDR3 size: 14 residues. Per germline, CDR1 LNHDA and CDR2 SQIVND (reference sequence). The CDR3: CASRWVWGNQPQHF. In DNA, the CDR3 is TGTGCCAGTAGGTGGGTGTGGGGCAATCAGCCCCAGCATTTT.

This clone was counted once. The chain carries TRBV7-6 and TRBJ2-1; weak D call: TRBD2 (6 bases). CDR3 length equals 15 residues. CDR1 SGHVS and CDR2 FNYEAQ come from the germline V gene. Trimming shortened V by 5 bases and J by 3 bases, and 14 bases separated the two germline ends. In DNA, the CDR3 is TGTGCCAGCAGCGGTTCTAGCGACCACTACAATGAGCAGTTCTTC. It specifies CASSGSSDHYNEQFF.

The chain combines TRBV19 with TRBJ2-3; tentatively, D is TRBD2 (7 bases). Trimming cost V 3 bases and J 2 bases, with 12 bases left between them. The CDR3 sequence is 15 residues long. Germline CDR1 reads LNHDA; CDR2 reads SQIVND (reference sequence). CDR3 amino acids: CASSMGGASTDTQYF. The CDR3 region has the DNA TGTGCCAGTAGTATGGGGGGGGCCTCCACAGATACGCAGTATTTT.

This rearrangement joins TRBV5-1 to TRBJ2-7, with D perhaps TRBD1 (5 bases). V shed 5 bases and J shed 7 bases, with 19 bases lying between them. Germline V gene data show CDR1 as SGHRS and CDR2 as YFSETQ. The CDR3 contains 14 residues. The CDR3 spells CASSPGPHSREQYF. The CDR3 coding sequence is TGCGCCAGCAGTCCAGGGCCCCATTCAAGAGAGCAGTACTTC.

The chain has TRBV11-2 and TRBJ2-4, with D unresolved. CDR3 length equals 14 residues. V lost 1 base, J lost 5 bases, and 9 bases lay in between. Germline V lookup: CDR1 SGHAT, CDR2 FQNNGV. The chain's CDR3 is CASSLAGSQNIQYF. CDR3 sequence (DNA): TGTGCCAGCAGCTTAGCGGGCAGCCAAAACATTCAGTACTTC.

The chain combines TRBV6-1 with TRBJ2-3; a weak D match, TRBD2 (6 bases). The CDR3 is made up of 16 amino acids. Germline V lookup: CDR1 MNHNS, CDR2 SASEGT. The ends were cut back, 4 bases at V and 0 bases at J, with 14 bases in the middle. CDR3 sequence: CASSGTGLLSTDTQYF. The CDR3 region has the DNA TGTGCCAGCAGTGGGACGGGACTTTTGAGCACAGATACGCAGTATTTT.

The V and J genes are TRBV5-6 and TRBJ2-1; the match to TRBD1 covers 9 bases. CDR1 and CDR2 (germline): SGHDT, YYEEEE. The V and J ends lost 0 bases and 2 bases, in that order; junction bases with no gene match: 3. The CDR3 length is 16 residues. The CDR3 spells CASSLERTGAYNEQFF. The CDR3, as DNA: TGTGCCAGCAGCTTGGAGCGGACAGGGGCCTACAATGAGCAGTTCTTC.

The chain couples TRBV5-5 to TRBJ2-2; 7 bases align to TRBD1. The CDR3 loop spans 14 amino acids. V was clipped by 4 bases and J by 6 bases; unmatched bases: 6. Germline V gene sequence: CDR1 SGHKS, CDR2 YYEKEE (reference sequence). The CDR3 spells CASSTDRVAGELFF. CDR3 nucleotides: TGTGCCAGCAGCACAGACAGGGTAGCCGGGGAGCTGTTTTTT.

The V gene is TRBV5-1, the J gene TRBJ1-2, with a possible D match to TRBD1 (6 bases). The length of the CDR3 is 18 residues. The germline V gene encodes CDR1 SGHRS and CDR2 YFSETQ. The ends were cut back, 4 bases at V and 0 bases at J, with 22 bases in the middle. DNA of the CDR3: TGCGCCAGCAGCCCAACCACATGGGGGCCGCTAGCTAACTATGGCTACACCTTC. It is translated as CASSPTTWGPLANYGYTF. Together with reference TRBV5-1 and TRBJ1-2, the CDR3 gives the full variable domain: KAGVTQTPRYLIKTRGQQVTLSCSPISGHRSVSWYQQTPGQGLQFLFEYFSETQRNKGNFPGRFSGRQFSNSRSEMNVSTLELGDSALYLCASSPTTWGPLANYGYTFGSGTRLTVV.

This chain connects TRBV19 to TRBJ1-1; 8 nucleotides agree with TRBD1. Germline V gene lookup returns CDR1 LNHDA and CDR2 SQIVND (reference sequence). This CDR3 is 15 amino acids long. V trimming: 7 bases; J trimming: 0 bases; junction bases outside the gene matches: 7. The CDR3: CASTLGDRMNTEAFF. DNA of the CDR3: TGTGCCAGTACCCTGGGGGACAGGATGAACACTGAAGCTTTCTTT.

V and J are TRBV19 and TRBJ2-2, with 12 bases identical to TRBD2. The CDR3 contains 16 residues. Trimming cost V 5 bases and J 4 bases; bases outside gene matches: 5. CDR1 is LNHDA, CDR2 SQIVND, per germline (reference sequence). CDR3 sequence reads: CASSARLAGVTGELFF. The CDR3 DNA is TGTGCCAGTAGTGCGCGACTAGCGGGAGTCACCGGGGAGCTGTTTTTT. The full variable domain, completed using reference TRBV19 and TRBJ2-2, is DGGITQSPKYLFRKEGQNVTLSCEQNLNHDAMYWYRQDPGQGLRLIYYSQIVNDFQKGDIAEGYSVSREKKESFPLTVTSAQKNPTAFYLCASSARLAGVTGELFFGEGSRLTVL.